This entry lists 3 T cell receptor beta chains sequenced from one sample in a study of blood T cell repertoires in COVID-19. The repertoire was sequenced with immunoSEQ multiplex PCR; TCRdb's copy has only in-frame clones and lacks some. In the table there are 310,000 or so clones, about 91% of which are singletons. The sequenced sample was peripheral blood. The source of these receptors is a man aged 25 to 40 with COVID-19, enrolled during active disease.

The genes are TRBV5-4 and TRBJ2-7; D is possibly TRBD2 (7 bases). Germline CDR1 is SGHNT and CDR2 is YYREEE (reference sequence). This CDR3 is 15 amino acids long. The V end was cut by 0 bases, the J end by 4 bases, with 14 bases between. The CDR3 DNA is TGTGCCAGCAGCTTGGGAGGGGGAGGGCCGTACGAGCAGTACTTC. Its protein is CASSLGGGGPYEQYF.

The J gene is TRBJ2-7, the V gene TRBV5-1, with TRBD2 matching over 12 bases. Germline CDR1 reads SGHRS; CDR2 reads YFSETQ. The junction had 11 bases not matched to a gene; V was cut back by 0 bases and J by 7 bases. The CDR3 consists of 17 residues. The CDR3 coding sequence is TGCGCCAGCAGCTTGGGGGCTAGCGGGAGGGCCGGACGGGAGCAGTACTTC. Translated: CASSLGASGRAGREQYF. Supplemented by reference TRBV5-1 and TRBJ2-7, the full variable domain reads KAGVTQTPRYLIKTRGQQVTLSCSPISGHRSVSWYQQTPGQGLQFLFEYFSETQRNKGNFPGRFSGRQFSNSRSEMNVSTLELGDSALYLCASSLGASGRAGREQYFGPGTRLTVT.

This clone came up a few times. This chain connects TRBV12-3 or TRBV12-4 to TRBJ2-7; 7 bases agree with TRBD1. V shed 4 bases and J 3 bases; nucleotides not matched to a gene: 3. This CDR3 is 13 amino acids long. In nucleotides, the CDR3 is TGTGCCAGCAGTTCAGGGGGTTACTACGAGCAGTACTTC. It is translated as CASSSGGYYEQYF.